Following are 30 T cell receptor beta chains from one sample sequenced in a study of shared clonotypes between healthy human individuals. Sequencing was performed with immunoSEQ multiplex PCR; in TCRdb, only in-frame clones are kept and a portion is missing. This sample yields around 2.3 million clones, of which almost 96% are seen a single time; over 0.1% belongs to the top ten. The sample consisted of naive CD4+ T cells sorted from blood. Stated subset: CD45RA+ positively selected. The receptors stem from a man younger than 35 in good health.

This rearrangement joins TRBV5-4 to TRBJ2-3; TRBD2 matches at 11 bases. Germline V gene sequence: CDR1 SGHNT, CDR2 YYREEE (reference sequence). The junction had 6 bases not matched to a gene; V was cut back by 4 bases and J by 2 bases. The CDR3 is 16 amino acids. The CDR3 region has the DNA TGTGCCAGCAGCACCGGGACTAGCGGATTCACAGATACGCAGTATTTT. Translated: CASSTGTSGFTDTQYF.

This chain links TRBV9 with TRBJ1-1; D possibly corresponds to TRBD1 (6 bases). This CDR3 spans 14 amino acids. Germline lookup yields CDR1 SGDLS and CDR2 YYNGEE. The ends were cut back, 3 bases at V and 4 bases at J, with 13 bases in the middle. CDR3 DNA sequence: TGTGCCAGCAGCGCACACAGGGAGGGCACTGAAGCTTTCTTT. Translated: CASSAHREGTEAFF.

This clone was seen just once. The chain employs TRBV6-1 and TRBJ1-4; TRBD1 matches 8 bases. V trimming: 2 bases; J trimming: 5 bases; junction bases outside the gene matches: 4. This CDR3 region has 15 residues. The germline V gene encodes CDR1 MNHNS and CDR2 SASEGT. CDR3 loop: CASSERTGGNEKLFF. CDR3 nucleotide sequence: TGTGCCAGCAGTGAACGTACAGGGGGGAATGAAAAACTGTTTTTT.

The rearrangement links TRBV9 to TRBJ2-1, with D perhaps matching TRBD2 (6 bases). V lost 0 bases and J lost 6, with 13 bases in between. CDR1 is SGDLS, CDR2 YYNGEE, per germline. This CDR3 contains 15 residues. The CDR3 DNA reads as TGTGCCAGCAGCGTAGCGACGGGAGAGGGCAATGAGCAGTTCTTC. Residues: CASSVATGEGNEQFF.

This clone was seen once. The chain is built from TRBV30 and TRBJ1-2, with TRBD1 identical over 9 bases. J was trimmed by 4 bases and V by 0 bases; bases with no gene match: 6. This CDR3 has 15 amino acids. The V gene's germline CDR1 is GTSNPN and CDR2 SVGIG (reference sequence). CDR3 in amino acids: CAWSVLGTGSYGYTF. The CDR3 DNA reads as TGTGCCTGGAGTGTACTGGGGACAGGGAGCTATGGCTACACCTTC.

The gene calls are TRBV2 and TRBJ1-5; D is unclear. Germline CDR1 and CDR2: SNHLY and FYNNEI. Trimming left V 5 bases short and J 0 bases short, with 11 bases between. This CDR3 has 15 residues. CDR3 sequence: CASSPGDLSNQPQHF. CDR3 DNA sequence: TGTGCCAGCAGTCCGGGAGACCTTAGCAATCAGCCCCAGCATTTT.

A note on this clone: This sample includes further DNA sequences coding for the same CDR3. This chain links TRBV28 with TRBJ1-2; TRBD1 is a possible D gene (6 bases). Germline V gives CDR1 MDHEN, CDR2 SYDVKM. V dropped 6 bases and J dropped 8 bases, with 13 bases sitting between them. This CDR3 is built from 12 residues. CDR3 residues: CASSLQGSGYTF. CDR3 nucleotides: TGTGCCAGCAGCCTGCAGGGGAGCGGCTACACCTTC.

V is TRBV5-4 and J is TRBJ1-1; TRBD1 aligns across 7 bases. CDR1 is SGHNT, CDR2 YYREEE, per germline (reference sequence). This CDR3 has 15 residues. With V trimmed by 3 bases and J by 0 bases, 5 bases remained unmatched. This chain's CDR3 is CASSSGGGLNTEAFF. CDR3 sequence (DNA): TGTGCCAGCAGCTCCGGAGGGGGCCTGAACACTGAAGCTTTCTTT.

In regard to this clone: Other DNA sequences within the sample encode an identical CDR3. This chain joins TRBV19 and TRBJ1-5; D gene unclear. Per the germline V gene, CDR1 is LNHDA and CDR2 is SQIVND (reference sequence). The ends were cut back, 5 bases at V and 5 bases at J, with 10 bases in the middle. The CDR3 consists of 13 residues. CDR3 nucleotide sequence: TGTGCCAGTAGTCGTCAGGAATATCAGCCCCAGCATTTT. It encodes CASSRQEYQPQHF.

V usage is TRBV5-6 and J usage is TRBJ1-5; 7 bases map to TRBD1. The V and J ends lost 1 base and 0 bases, in that order; junction bases with no gene match: 7. Germline loops: CDR1 SGHDT, CDR2 YYEEEE. This CDR3 comprises 17 residues. CDR3 sequence: CASSLRQGKYSNQPQHF. DNA of the CDR3: TGTGCCAGCAGCTTGAGACAGGGAAAATATAGCAATCAGCCCCAGCATTTT.

The V gene is TRBV30, the J gene TRBJ1-6; D gene ambiguous. CDR3 length: 14 residues. The V end was cut by 7 bases, the J end by 3 bases, with 13 bases between. Germline lookup yields CDR1 GTSNPN and CDR2 SVGIG (reference sequence). The CDR3 reads CASTSAFYNSPLHF. The CDR3 DNA sequence: TGTGCCTCCACTAGCGCCTTCTATAATTCACCCCTCCACTTT.

This chain connects TRBV4-1 to TRBJ2-7, with a weak D call TRBD1 (6 bases). The CDR3 covers 15 residues. Germline assignment: CDR1 MGHRA and CDR2 YSYEKL. Trimming left V 4 bases short and J 7 bases short, with 20 bases between. CDR3 bases: TGCGCCAGCAGCCCACGCCCTGCAGGGGTGGGTGAGCAGTACTTC. Translated: CASSPRPAGVGEQYF.

The chain is built from TRBV7-2 and TRBJ2-5; perhaps TRBD1 as D (6 bases). The CDR3 extends over 15 amino acids. Germline V gene lookup returns CDR1 SGHTA and CDR2 FQGNSA. Between the trimmed V and J ends, which lost 3 bases and 0 bases, there was a span of 11 bases. CDR3 sequence reads: CASSLIQGNQETQYF. CDR3 nucleotide sequence: TGTGCCAGCAGCTTGATACAGGGCAACCAAGAGACCCAGTACTTC. Using reference TRBV7-2 and TRBJ2-5 for the parts outside the CDR3, the full variable domain is GAGVSQSPSNKVTEKGKDVELRCDPISGHTALYWYRQSLGQGLEFLIYFQGNSAPDKSGLPSDRFSAERTGGSVSTLTIQRTQQEDSAVYLCASSLIQGNQETQYFGPGTRLLVL.

The chain is built from TRBV18 and TRBJ2-5; no definite D call. The germline gives CDR1 KGHSH, CDR2 LQKENI. The CDR3 has 15 amino acids. Trimming left V 4 bases short and J 0 bases short, with 12 bases between. The CDR3 coding sequence is TGTGCCAGCTCACTATCCGTTGAGTACCAAGAGACCCAGTACTTC. Protein sequence: CASSLSVEYQETQYF.

The V call is TRBV5-1, the J call TRBJ1-1; D remains ambiguous. Trimming shortened V by 6 bases and J by 2 bases, and 11 bases separated the two germline ends. The CDR3 is 13 amino acids. Per the germline V gene, CDR1 is SGHRS and CDR2 is YFSETQ. The CDR3 coding sequence is TGCGCCAGCAAGGCTGCCAGTAACACTGAAGCTTTCTTT. It is translated as CASKAASNTEAFF.

CDR3 nucleotides: TGTGCCAGCAGTCCGCCGGGGGGGCTTAATGGCTACACCTTC. It yields the protein CASSPPGGLNGYTF. The chain combines TRBV28 with TRBJ1-2; TRBD1 might be the D (6 bases). The V end lost 5 bases, the J end lost 6 bases, and 16 bases lay between the germline ends. Per the germline V gene, CDR1 is MDHEN and CDR2 is SYDVKM. There are 14 residues in the CDR3.

This chain joins TRBV28 and TRBJ2-7; 10 bases match TRBD2. The CDR3 runs to 15 residues. V lost 7 bases, J lost 7 bases, and 13 bases stayed unmatched. CDR1 and CDR2 from the germline V gene are MDHEN and SYDVKM. The CDR3 here is CASTWGLAGVGEQYF. CDR3 nucleotide sequence: TGTGCCAGCACCTGGGGGCTAGCGGGAGTAGGGGAGCAGTACTTC.

The J gene is TRBJ2-2, the V gene TRBV6-6; 8 bases fit TRBD2. Germline V gives CDR1 MNHNY, CDR2 SVGAGI (reference sequence). The junction had 8 bases not matched to a gene; V was cut back by 6 bases and J by 5 bases. This CDR3 comprises 15 residues. The CDR3 nucleotides are TGTGCCAGCAGCACTAGCGGTGCGGGGACCGGGGAGCTGTTTTTT. Translation: CASSTSGAGTGELFF.

CDR3 sequence reads: CASSTAKGVATNEKLFF. CDR3 DNA: TGTGCCAGCTCAACCGCAAAGGGAGTTGCAACTAATGAAAAACTGTTTTTT. The chain joins TRBV18 to TRBJ1-4; the D is unclear. The germline V gene encodes CDR1 KGHSH and CDR2 LQKENI. The length of the CDR3 is 17 residues. V gave up 5 bases and J gave up 0 bases, with 16 bases separating them.

J is TRBJ2-1 and V is TRBV11-2; D remains ambiguous. Germline loops: CDR1 SGHAT, CDR2 FQNNGV. The V end lost 3 bases, the J end lost 8 bases, and 17 bases lay between the germline ends. This CDR3 is 15 amino acids long. The CDR3 DNA reads TGTGCCAGCAGCTTTGATAGGACCCCGAGCGATGAGCAGTTCTTC. This encodes CASSFDRTPSDEQFF.

The chain links TRBV30 to TRBJ1-6; D unclear. V gave up 2 bases and J gave up 5 bases, with 13 bases separating them. The CDR3 loop spans 15 amino acids. Germline lookup yields CDR1 GTSNPN and CDR2 SVGIG (reference sequence). CDR3 amino acids: CAWSIGRVDNSPLHF. The CDR3 region has the DNA TGTGCCTGGAGTATAGGGCGGGTGGATAATTCACCCCTCCACTTT.

Only one count was recorded for this clone. The chain joins TRBV2 to TRBJ1-2; no reliable D call. V was clipped by 4 bases and J by 2 bases, with 11 bases between them. CDR1 SNHLY and CDR2 FYNNEI come from the germline V gene. The CDR3 length is 14 residues. DNA of the CDR3: TGTGCCAGCAGTGGGGAAGGGAGGAACTATGGCTACACCTTC. Protein product: CASSGEGRNYGYTF.

About this clone itself: Additional DNA sequences in this sample encode the identical CDR3. The V call is TRBV4-2, the J call TRBJ2-7; 11 bases are a match to TRBD2. Germline CDR1 LGHNA, CDR2 YNFKEQ. The CDR3 is 15 residues long. Trimming cost V 3 bases and J 3 bases; bases outside gene matches: 4. The CDR3 DNA reads TGTGCCAGCAGCCAGGTAGCGGGAGGGCGCTACGAGCAGTACTTC. Amino acids: CASSQVAGGRYEQYF.

The rearrangement uses TRBV7-2 and TRBJ1-1; D unresolved. The CDR3 has 15 amino acids. CDR1 is SGHTA and CDR2 is FQGNSA in the germline V gene. Trimming pared 5 bases from V and 1 base from J, leaving 14 bases between. This CDR3 is CASSRRWGGNTEAFF. The CDR3 DNA reads TGTGCCAGCAGCCGCCGCTGGGGAGGGAACACTGAAGCTTTCTTT. Full variable domain (remainder filled in from reference TRBV7-2 and TRBJ1-1): GAGVSQSPSNKVTEKGKDVELRCDPISGHTALYWYRQSLGQGLEFLIYFQGNSAPDKSGLPSDRFSAERTGGSVSTLTIQRTQQEDSAVYLCASSRRWGGNTEAFFGQGTRLTVV.

The chain uses TRBV5-1 and TRBJ2-7; the match to TRBD1 covers 11 bases. The CDR3 runs 15 residues. J was trimmed by 2 bases and V by 4 bases; bases with no gene match: 5. Germline CDR1 is SGHRS and CDR2 is YFSETQ. The CDR3 DNA reads TGCGCCAGCAGCATCGGACAGGGGGCGGCCTACGAGCAGTACTTC. As protein: CASSIGQGAAYEQYF.

This chain connects TRBV5-1 to TRBJ2-5; no firm D call. V lost 4 bases, J lost 5 bases, and 12 bases lay in between. The germline gives CDR1 SGHRS, CDR2 YFSETQ. This CDR3 region has 13 residues. The CDR3 coding sequence is TGCGCCAGCAGCGAGGACCAGTCGGAGACCCAGTACTTC. This gives the protein CASSEDQSETQYF. Drawing the rest from reference TRBV5-1 and TRBJ2-5, the complete variable domain is KAGVTQTPRYLIKTRGQQVTLSCSPISGHRSVSWYQQTPGQGLQFLFEYFSETQRNKGNFPGRFSGRQFSNSRSEMNVSTLELGDSALYLCASSEDQSETQYFGPGTRLLVL.

CDR3 sequence: CASIRRTEAFF. In DNA form, the CDR3 reads TGTGCCAGCATAAGACGGACTGAAGCTTTCTTT. The chain couples TRBV7-9 to TRBJ1-1; D gene ambiguous. V was clipped by 7 bases and J by 5 bases, with 8 bases between them. The CDR3 is made up of 11 amino acids. Germline V gene data show CDR1 as SEHNR and CDR2 as FQNEAQ (reference sequence).

This clone was counted only a few times. The chain combines TRBV29-1 with TRBJ1-5; no firm D call. The ends were cut back, 0 bases at V and 6 bases at J, with 9 bases in the middle. Germline V gene data show CDR1 as SQVTM and CDR2 as ANQGSEA. The CDR3 spans 13 residues. This CDR3 is CSVEDSPGQPQHF. CDR3 bases: TGCAGCGTTGAAGACAGTCCTGGTCAGCCCCAGCATTTT.

The chain joins TRBV7-2 to TRBJ1-1; D is uncertain. V lost 6 bases, J lost 3 bases, and 11 bases lay in between. From germline, CDR1 is SGHTA and CDR2 FQGNSA. The CDR3 is 13 amino acids. CDR3 sequence (DNA): TGTGCCAGCAGAACAGCATGGGACACTGAAGCTTTCTTT. It encodes CASRTAWDTEAFF.

CDR3: CASSGRGFGGYTF. The CDR3 nucleotides are TGTGCCAGCAGTGGGAGGGGCTTTGGGGGCTACACCTTC. The J gene is TRBJ1-2, the V gene TRBV27; D may be TRBD1 (5 bases). Germline CDR1 reads MNHEY; CDR2 reads SMNVEV (reference sequence). Trimming took off 5 bases at V and 8 bases at J, with 15 bases between the two ends. The CDR3 totals 13 residues.